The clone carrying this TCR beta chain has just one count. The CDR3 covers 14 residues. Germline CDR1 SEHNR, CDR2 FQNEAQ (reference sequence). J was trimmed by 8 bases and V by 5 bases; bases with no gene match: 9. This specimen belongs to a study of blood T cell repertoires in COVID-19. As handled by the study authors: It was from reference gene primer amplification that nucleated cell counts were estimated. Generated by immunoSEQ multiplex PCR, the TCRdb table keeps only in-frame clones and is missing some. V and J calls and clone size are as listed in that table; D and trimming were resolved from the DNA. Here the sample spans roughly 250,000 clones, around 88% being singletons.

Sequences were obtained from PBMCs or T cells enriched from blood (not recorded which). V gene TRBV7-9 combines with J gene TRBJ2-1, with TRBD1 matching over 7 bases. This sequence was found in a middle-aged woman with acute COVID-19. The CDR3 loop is CASSPVLGGYEQFF. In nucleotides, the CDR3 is TGTGCCAGCAGCCCCGTACTAGGGGGCTATGAGCAGTTCTTC.